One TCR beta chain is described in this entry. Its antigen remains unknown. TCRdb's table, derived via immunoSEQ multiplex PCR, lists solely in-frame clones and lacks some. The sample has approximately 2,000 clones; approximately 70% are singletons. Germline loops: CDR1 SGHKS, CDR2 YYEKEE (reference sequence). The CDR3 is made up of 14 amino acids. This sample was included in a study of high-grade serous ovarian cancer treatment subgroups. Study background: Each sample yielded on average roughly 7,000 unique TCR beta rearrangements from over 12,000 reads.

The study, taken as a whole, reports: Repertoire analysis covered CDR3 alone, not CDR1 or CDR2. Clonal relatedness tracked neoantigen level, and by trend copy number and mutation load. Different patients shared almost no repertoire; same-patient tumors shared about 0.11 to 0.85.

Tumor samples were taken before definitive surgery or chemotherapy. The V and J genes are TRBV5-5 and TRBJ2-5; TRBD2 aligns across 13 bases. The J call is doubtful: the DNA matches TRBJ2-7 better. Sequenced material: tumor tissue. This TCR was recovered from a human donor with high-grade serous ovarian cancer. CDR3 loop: CASMRTSGSYEQYF. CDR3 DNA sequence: TGTGCCAGCATGCGGACTAGCGGGAGTTACGAGCAGTACTTC.